Following are 24 T cell receptor beta chains from one sample sequenced in a study of memory CD4+ T cells and cytomegalovirus serostatus. Measured with immunoSEQ multiplex PCR; TCRdb has only the in-frame clones, and not every one. The sample contains approximately 61,000 clones, around 80% of which appear only once. Single viable CD3+CD4+CD8-CD45RO+ cells were sorted as the memory CD4+ T cells. The sample consisted of memory CD4+ T cells from blood. Receptors were obtained from an adult in good health and CMV-seronegative. Some clones in this sample may be carry-over from other donors' samples.

The rearrangement links TRBV5-1 to TRBJ2-2, with D maybe TRBD2 (7 bases). CDR1 and CDR2 (germline): SGHRS, YFSETQ. Trimming pared 0 bases from V and 7 bases from J, leaving 13 bases between. The CDR3 spans 15 residues. The CDR3 spells CASSLDRGAGGELFF. For the CDR3, the DNA is TGCGCCAGCAGCTTGGATCGGGGGGCAGGCGGGGAGCTGTTTTTT.

J is TRBJ2-2 and V is TRBV10-1, with 10 bases fitting TRBD1. With V trimmed by 6 bases and J by 5 bases, 6 bases remained unmatched. CDR1 and CDR2 from the germline V gene are WNHNN and SYGVQD (reference sequence). The CDR3 has 15 residues. The CDR3, as DNA: TGCGCCAGCAGAGGACAGGGGGGCCAGACCGGGGAGCTGTTTTTT. This translates into CASRGQGGQTGELFF.

Turning to this clone: The sample has other DNA sequences that encode this CDR3 too. The chain employs TRBV10-3 and TRBJ1-1, with D possibly being TRBD1 (6 bases). This CDR3 has 14 residues. Germline CDR1 ENHRY, CDR2 SYGVKD. Trimming removed 0 bases from V and 2 bases from J, with 7 bases in between. CDR3 sequence: CAISESGGNTEAFF. For the CDR3, the DNA is TGTGCCATCAGTGAGTCGGGGGGCAACACTGAAGCTTTCTTT.

This clone was seen more than once but under ten times. CDR3 sequence (DNA): TGTGCCAGCAGCTTTACTACCGGGACAGGCAGCCTCTATGGCTACACCTTC. Its protein product is CASSFTTGTGSLYGYTF. The chain has TRBV7-8 and TRBJ1-2; 8 nucleotides agree with TRBD1. Germline V CDR1 and CDR2: SGHVS, FQNEAQ. V dropped 3 bases and J dropped 4; count of bases not matched to a gene: 13. This CDR3 is built from 17 residues.

CDR3 in amino acids: CATSSRQGRRELFF. The CDR3 DNA reads TGTGCCACCAGCTCCCGACAGGGCCGAAGGGAGCTGTTTTTT. The rearrangement uses TRBV15 and TRBJ2-2, with 7 bases fitting TRBD1. V shed 5 bases and J 9 bases; nucleotides not matched to a gene: 9. Germline V CDR1 and CDR2: LNHNV, YYDKDF (reference sequence). The length of the CDR3 is 14 residues.

CDR3 region: CASSLATGPGGALHF. In DNA form, the CDR3 reads TGTGCCAGCAGCTTAGCGACAGGGCCCGGTGGGGCCCTCCACTTT. The chain has TRBV7-8 and TRBJ1-6; 7 bases line up with TRBD1. Germline CDR1 is SGHVS and CDR2 is FQNEAQ. Unmatched junction bases numbered 10, after V lost 0 bases and J lost 14 bases. This CDR3 contains 15 residues.

The rearrangement links TRBV7-6 to TRBJ2-3, with unresolved D. CDR1 and CDR2 (germline): SGHVS, FNYEAQ. The V end lost 5 bases, the J end lost 5 bases, and 17 bases lay between the germline ends. This CDR3 contains 15 residues. CDR3 bases: TGTGCCAGCAGCCTAGGCCCCCTCTCCGGAGATACGCAGTATTTT. It yields the protein CASSLGPLSGDTQYF.

The rearrangement links TRBV2 to TRBJ2-5; TRBD2 matches 9 bases. The CDR3 has 15 residues. Trimming at V came to 5 bases and at J to 2 bases, leaving 6 bases not matched to a gene. Germline V gene lookup returns CDR1 SNHLY and CDR2 FYNNEI. CDR3 protein: CASSRNLAGQETQYF. In DNA, the CDR3 is TGTGCCAGCAGTCGAAACCTAGCGGGGCAAGAGACCCAGTACTTC. The full variable domain, with the rest looked up from reference TRBV2 and TRBJ2-5, is EPEVTQTPSHQVTQMGQEVILRCVPISNHLYFYWYRQILGQKVEFLVSFYNNEISEKSEIFDDQFSVERPDGSNFTLKIRSTKLEDSAMYFCASSRNLAGQETQYFGPGTRLLVL.

This chain joins TRBV5-1 and TRBJ2-2, with D tentatively TRBD1 (5 bases). Germline V gene lookup returns CDR1 SGHRS and CDR2 YFSETQ. Between the trimmed V and J ends, which lost 0 bases and 4 bases, there was a span of 7 bases. The CDR3 has 14 residues. In nucleotides, the CDR3 is TGCGCCAGCAGCTTGGGACAGCTCACCGGGGAGCTGTTTTTT. Protein sequence: CASSLGQLTGELFF.

The chain is built from TRBV18 and TRBJ2-3, with D possibly being TRBD2 (6 bases). V was clipped by 4 bases and J by 5 bases, with 13 bases between them. From germline, CDR1 is KGHSH and CDR2 LQKENI. The CDR3 contains 14 residues. The CDR3 region is CASSRGTDGDTQYF. The CDR3 DNA reads as TGTGCCAGCTCACGCGGGACTGATGGAGATACGCAGTATTTT.

This rearrangement joins TRBV30 to TRBJ1-6, with D unresolved. CDR1 is GTSNPN and CDR2 is SVGIG in the germline V gene (reference sequence). Trimming removed 5 bases at V and 2 bases at J, with 7 bases between. This CDR3 comprises 13 residues. CDR3 sequence reads: CAWGRPYNSPLHF. The CDR3 coding sequence is TGTGCCTGGGGACGGCCCTATAATTCACCCCTCCACTTT.

The J gene is TRBJ2-2, the V gene TRBV9, with 10 bases identical to TRBD2. The CDR3 extends over 16 amino acids. J gave up 4 bases and V 3 bases, and 6 bases lay outside the gene matches. The germline V gene has CDR1 SGDLS and CDR2 YYNGEE. The CDR3 DNA follows: TGTGCCAGCAGCGCTATAGCGGGGGGCCTCACCGGGGAGCTGTTTTTT. It codes for CASSAIAGGLTGELFF.

This sequence joins TRBV7-9 and TRBJ1-5, with a weak D call TRBD1 (6 bases). In germline, CDR1 is SEHNR, CDR2 FQNEAQ (reference sequence). Trimming cost V 5 bases and J 9 bases, with 11 bases left between them. This CDR3 region has 12 residues. The CDR3 coding sequence is TGTGCCAGCAGCACCGACAGGCTGCCCCAGCATTTT. It is translated as CASSTDRLPQHF.

The J gene is TRBJ1-2, the V gene TRBV27; D gene unclear. Germline-derived CDR1 and CDR2 are MNHEY and SMNVEV (reference sequence). Trimming stripped 4 bases from V and 6 bases from J, with 15 bases between. This CDR3 contains 14 residues. The CDR3: CASSYQGKGDGYTF. Here the CDR3 DNA reads TGTGCCAGCAGTTATCAAGGGAAGGGAGATGGCTACACCTTC.

A remark on this clone: At the DNA level, this CDR3 is encoded by other sequences in the same sample as well. The chain carries TRBV19 and TRBJ1-1, with D perhaps matching TRBD1 (6 bases). Germline loops: CDR1 LNHDA, CDR2 SQIVND (reference sequence). This CDR3 region has 15 residues. Trimming stripped 1 base from V and 3 bases from J, with 12 bases between. The CDR3 loop reads CASSIGQGRDTEAFF. For the CDR3, the DNA is TGTGCCAGTAGTATAGGGCAGGGGAGGGACACTGAAGCTTTCTTT.

The chain employs TRBV6-6 and TRBJ2-2; D may correspond to TRBD1 or TRBD2 (5 bases each). This CDR3 is 16 amino acids long. V lost 2 bases and J 1 base, leaving 11 bases between the germline ends. Germline V gene data show CDR1 as MNHNY and CDR2 as SVGAGI (reference sequence). This CDR3 is CASSYGGGGNTGELFF. Here the CDR3 DNA reads TGTGCCAGCAGTTACGGGGGTGGGGGGAACACCGGGGAGCTGTTTTTT.

Turning to this clone: Other DNA sequences from this sample encode an identical CDR3 as well. J is TRBJ2-7 and V is TRBV4-3; 8 nucleotides agree with TRBD1. Germline loops: CDR1 LGHNA, CDR2 YSLEER. Trimming at V came to 6 bases and at J to 9 bases, leaving 19 bases not matched to a gene. CDR3 length: 16 amino acids. CDR3 coding DNA: TGCGCCAGCAGTCCACAGATTGACAGGGGAGGTTTCGTGCAGTACTTC. Its translation is CASSPQIDRGGFVQYF.

V and J are TRBV4-1 and TRBJ2-1; no clear D gene. The CDR3 sequence is 14 residues long. Germline assignment: CDR1 MGHRA and CDR2 YSYEKL. V shed 3 bases and J shed 8 bases, with 14 bases lying between them. CDR3 sequence (DNA): TGCGCCAGCAGCCACCGGGCCCGACGGGATGAGCAGTTCTTC. Amino acids: CASSHRARRDEQFF.

The genes are TRBV7-2 and TRBJ2-1; D possibly uses TRBD1 or TRBD2 (6 bases each). Trimming removed 3 bases at V and 1 base at J, with 13 bases between. Germline assignment: CDR1 SGHTA and CDR2 FQGNSA. This CDR3 is built from 16 residues. The CDR3: CASSLGGDPSYNEQFF. The CDR3, as DNA: TGTGCCAGCAGCTTGGGGGGCGATCCTTCCTACAATGAGCAGTTCTTC. Drawing the rest from reference TRBV7-2 and TRBJ2-1, the complete variable domain is GAGVSQSPSNKVTEKGKDVELRCDPISGHTALYWYRQSLGQGLEFLIYFQGNSAPDKSGLPSDRFSAERTGGSVSTLTIQRTQQEDSAVYLCASSLGGDPSYNEQFFGPGTRLTVL.

The J gene is TRBJ1-2, the V gene TRBV6-1; a possible D gene is TRBD1 (5 bases). Between the trimmed V and J ends, which lost 6 bases and 5 bases, there was a span of 16 bases. The CDR3 has 14 residues. The germline V gene encodes CDR1 MNHNS and CDR2 SASEGT. DNA of the CDR3: TGTGCCAGCAGCCCACTTTCGGGGACTTATGGCTACACCTTC. Amino acid sequence: CASSPLSGTYGYTF.

J is TRBJ1-1 and V is TRBV2; D unresolved. The CDR3 length is 13 residues. V was pared by 5 bases and J by 1 base, with 8 bases between. CDR1 and CDR2 from the germline V gene are SNHLY and FYNNEI. The CDR3, as DNA: TGTGCCAGCAGTACCACGGGGAACACTGAAGCTTTCTTT. Its protein product is CASSTTGNTEAFF. Combining the CDR3 with reference TRBV2 and TRBJ1-1 gives the whole variable domain EPEVTQTPSHQVTQMGQEVILRCVPISNHLYFYWYRQILGQKVEFLVSFYNNEISEKSEIFDDQFSVERPDGSNFTLKIRSTKLEDSAMYFCASSTTGNTEAFFGQGTRLTVV.

The sample holds a few counts of this clone. The V call is TRBV30, the J call TRBJ1-4, with TRBD1 matching 7 bases. V lost 2 bases and J lost 4; bases outside the gene matches: 7. Germline CDR1 GTSNPN, CDR2 SVGIG (reference sequence). There are 15 residues in the CDR3. The CDR3 DNA is TGTGCCTGGAGTCTCGGGACAGCTGATAATGAAAAACTGTTTTTT. It yields the protein CAWSLGTADNEKLFF.

This clone was counted a single time. The rearrangement links TRBV7-9 to TRBJ2-5; the D gene could be TRBD1 or TRBD2 (5 bases each). V lost 3 bases to trimming and J lost 2 bases, with 7 bases between them. In germline, CDR1 is SEHNR, CDR2 FQNEAQ (reference sequence). CDR3 size: 13 residues. CDR3 sequence reads: CASSFGTQETQYF. In DNA form, the CDR3 reads TGTGCCAGCAGCTTTGGGACGCAAGAGACCCAGTACTTC.

The chain couples TRBV7-2 to TRBJ2-5, with unresolved D. The CDR3 has 11 amino acids. V lost 5 bases and J 5 bases, leaving 6 bases between the germline ends. Germline assignment: CDR1 SGHTA and CDR2 FQGNSA. The CDR3 sequence: CASSLQETQYF. CDR3 bases: TGTGCCAGCAGCCTCCAGGAGACCCAGTACTTC.